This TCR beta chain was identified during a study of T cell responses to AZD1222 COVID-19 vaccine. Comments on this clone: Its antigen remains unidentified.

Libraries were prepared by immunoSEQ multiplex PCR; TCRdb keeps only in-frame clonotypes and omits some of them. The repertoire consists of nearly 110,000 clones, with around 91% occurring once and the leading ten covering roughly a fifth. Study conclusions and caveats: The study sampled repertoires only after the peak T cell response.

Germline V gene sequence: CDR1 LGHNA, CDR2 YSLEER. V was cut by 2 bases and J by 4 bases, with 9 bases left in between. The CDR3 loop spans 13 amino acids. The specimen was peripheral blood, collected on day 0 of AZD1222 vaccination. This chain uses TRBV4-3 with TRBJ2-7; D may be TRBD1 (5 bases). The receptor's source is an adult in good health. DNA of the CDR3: TGCGCCAGCAGCCAATTTACAGGTTACGAGCAGTACTTC. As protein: CASSQFTGYEQYF.